These T cell receptor beta chains were read from a single sample in a study of persistence of HIV-infected CD4 T cells. The protocol was immunoSEQ multiplex PCR, while the TCRdb copy is restricted to in-frame clones and leaves out a portion. Of over 35,000 clones in the sample, roughly nine tenths were seen once. These receptors lack a known antigen. The sequenced sample was CD4+ T cells sorted from PBMCs after roughly 18-hour stimulation, obtained from a patient who received antiretroviral therapy. The source of these receptors is an adult man with HIV who was CMV-seropositive. Each CDR3 is given with its conserved first and last residue. Each record gives: D gene, clone size, V gene, J gene, CDR3 DNA, CDR3 protein. The D gene is left open where the match is weak. Only part of the rows carry a size: once, few, many, or a class if the clone is expanded.

.	.	TRBV2	TRBJ1-5	TGTGCCAGCAGGACAGGCGAGGATCAGCCCCAGCATTTT	CASRTGEDQPQHF
.	.	TRBV10-3	TRBJ1-5	TGTGCCATCAGTGAGAGTTGGGGCCCCCGCAATCAGCCCCAGCATTTT	CAISESWGPRNQPQHF
.	.	TRBV7-9	TRBJ1-6	TGTGCCAGCAGCGCCGGGGGGACCGGTTCACCCCTCCACTTT	CASSAGGTGSPLHF
.	.	TRBV10-2	TRBJ1-2	TGCGCCAGCAGTGAAGGGACGACCTGGGGCCACTATGGCTACACCTTC	CASSEGTTWGHYGYTF
.	once	TRBV7-9	TRBJ2-1	TGTGCCAGCAGCCTGGTGGGGCAGAAACGCTTGCAGTTCTTC	CASSLVGQKRLQFF
.	.	TRBV2	TRBJ1-4	TGTGCCAGCAGGAGGGAGGGTGAAAAACTGTTTTTT	CASRREGEKLFF
.	.	TRBV13	TRBJ2-7	TGTGCCAGCAGCCCCAGGTGGAGTTGGGCCTACGAGCAGTACTTC	CASSPRWSWAYEQYF
TRBD1	once	TRBV2	TRBJ1-1	TGTGCCAGCAGTGAGTTGGGACAGGGACGATCCGGGACTGAAGCTTTCTTT	CASSELGQGRSGTEAFF
.	few	TRBV6-6	TRBJ1-1	TGTGCCAGCAGTGACGCCGGGGTGGCAGCTTTCTTT	CASSDAGVAAFF
.	.	TRBV3-1/TRBV3-2	TRBJ2-7	TGTGCCAGCAGCCAAGACCCCGGACAGATCTCCTACGAGCAGTACTTC	CASSQDPGQISYEQYF
TRBD2	.	TRBV29-1	TRBJ2-1	TGCAGCGTTGAAGGAATTAGCGGGGGGTCAAGCAATGAGCAGTTCTTC	CSVEGISGGSSNEQFF
.	few	TRBV13	TRBJ1-2	TGTGCCAGCAGCTTCGGAGGGGCAGTCTATGGCTACACCTTC	CASSFGGAVYGYTF
.	.	TRBV3-1/TRBV3-2	TRBJ2-2	TGTGCCAGCAGCCAAGATCCGCCGGGGTGGAGCACCGGGGAGCTGTTTTTT	CASSQDPPGWSTGELFF
.	.	TRBV12-2	TRBJ2-2	TGTGCAAGTCGCCGTATGAGGGTCAGGGTTGGAGGGGAGCTGTTTTTT	CASRRMRVRVGGELFF
.	.	TRBV19	TRBJ1-1	TGTGCCAGTAGTATTTCCCGGCCCAACACTGAAGCTTTCTTT	CASSISRPNTEAFF
TRBD1	.	TRBV14	TRBJ2-3	TGTGCCAGCAGCCGCCGGACAGGGGGGAGCACAGATACGCAGTATTTT	CASSRRTGGSTDTQYF
TRBD1	once	TRBV28	TRBJ1-2	TGTGCCAGCAGTCCCAACGGACAGGGCCCTAACTATGGCTACACCTTC	CASSPNGQGPNYGYTF
.	.	TRBV5-4	TRBJ2-7	TGTGCCAGCAGCTTAGTGGGGGTTCGCGAGCAGTACTTC	CASSLVGVREQYF
.	.	TRBV5-5	TRBJ2-7	TGTGCCAGCAGCTTGGCGCCCGGCCGCAACGAGCAGTACTTC	CASSLAPGRNEQYF
TRBD2	.	TRBV13	TRBJ2-3	TGTGCCAGCACTTTCGGAGGGACTAGCGGGGGGGCGACAGATACGCAGTATTTT	CASTFGGTSGGATDTQYF
.	.	TRBV5-5	TRBJ1-1	TGTGCCAGCAGCCCAGGCCCGAACACTGAAGCTTTCTTT	CASSPGPNTEAFF
.	.	TRBV4-1	TRBJ2-5	TGCGCCAGCAGCCAAGAATTTCAGGGTCGAGAGACCCAGTACTTC	CASSQEFQGRETQYF
.	.	TRBV5-1	TRBJ2-7	TGCGCCAGCAGCTTGGAGCGGAGCGAGCAGTACTTC	CASSLERSEQYF
.	.	TRBV28	TRBJ2-3	TGTGCCAGCAGCCTCAACAGAGCCACAGATACGCAGTATTTT	CASSLNRATDTQYF
.	once	TRBV21-1	TRBJ1-1	TGTGCCAGCAGCATAAAGGGGGGACAGAGGGGCATGAACACTGAAGCTTTCTTT	CASSIKGGQRGMNTEAFF
.	.	TRBV16	TRBJ1-6	TGTGCCAGCAGCCGTTCCGGGACTACTAATTCACCCCTCCACTTT	CASSRSGTTNSPLHF
.	few	TRBV28	TRBJ2-5	TGTGCCAGCAGTTTTAAAGGGGCAAGGGAAGGGGAGACCCAGTACTTC	CASSFKGAREGETQYF
TRBD2	once	TRBV4-1	TRBJ2-3	TGCGCCAGCAGCCAACTAGCGGGGGGGTGGGGCACAGATACGCAGTATTTT	CASSQLAGGWGTDTQYF
.	.	TRBV19	TRBJ1-5	TGTGCCAGTAGGATCCTAACAGGGACCAATCAGCCCCAGCATTTT	CASRILTGTNQPQHF
.	.	TRBV3-1/TRBV3-2	TRBJ2-7	TGTGCCAGCAGCCAAGTCTCCGGGCGACAGTACTTC	CASSQVSGRQYF
.	.	TRBV29-1	TRBJ2-6	TGCAGCGTTGAAGGGACAGGGGCCAACGTCCTGACTTTC	CSVEGTGANVLTF
.	.	TRBV7-9	TRBJ1-6	TGTGCCAGCAGCGCCCGGCCCGGGGACATTTTAAATTCACCCCTCCACTTT	CASSARPGDILNSPLHF
.	.	TRBV5-1	TRBJ2-2	TGCGCCAGCAGCTTGCGAGAGAACACCGGGGAGCTGTTTTTT	CASSLRENTGELFF
.	.	TRBV7-3	TRBJ2-2	TGTGCCAGCAGCTCACAGGGCGTTCGGAACACCGGGGAGCTGTTTTTT	CASSSQGVRNTGELFF
.	.	TRBV5-5	TRBJ1-4	TGTGCCAGCAGCTTGGTAGGGGTTGAAGGAAAACTGTTTTTT	CASSLVGVEGKLFF
.	.	TRBV19	TRBJ1-2	TGTGCCACCGAGTTGACGGGAGCTAACTATGGCTACACCTTC	CATELTGANYGYTF
.	.	TRBV5-1	TRBJ1-1	TGCGCCAGCAGTGTTCGGGGACTGAACACTGAAGCTTTCTTT	CASSVRGLNTEAFF
.	.	TRBV18	TRBJ2-7	TGTGCCAGCTCACCTATAGGCAGGTACGAGCAGTACTTC	CASSPIGRYEQYF
TRBD1	.	TRBV7-2	TRBJ2-7	TGTGCCAGCAGCTTAGCCGGACAGGCCTCTGAGCAGTACTTC	CASSLAGQASEQYF
.	.	TRBV2	TRBJ2-7	TGTGCCAGCAGTGGGGCCGGGGGCGGCAACCGCGACGAGCAGTACTTC	CASSGAGGGNRDEQYF
.	.	TRBV19	TRBJ2-3	TGTGCCAGTAACCGAGTTGAGGGGTGGGATACGCAGTATTTT	CASNRVEGWDTQYF
TRBD2	.	TRBV5-1	TRBJ2-3	TGCGCCAGCAGCTTGAGCGGGGGAAGGGCAGATACGCAGTATTTT	CASSLSGGRADTQYF
TRBD2	.	TRBV5-1	TRBJ2-3	TGCGCCAGCACCCCACCGGGACTAGCGGGGGGGTTCACAGATACGCAGTATTTT	CASTPPGLAGGFTDTQYF
TRBD1	.	TRBV6-5	TRBJ1-5	TGTGCCAGCAGCAAAGACAGGGGCAATCAGCCCCAGCATTTT	CASSKDRGNQPQHF
.	.	TRBV28	TRBJ1-2	TGTGCCAATGGGGGTAACTATGGCTACACCTTC	CANGGNYGYTF
TRBD1	.	TRBV29-1	TRBJ2-2	TGCAGCGTTGAAACAGGGGGCCCTTGGGGGGAGCTGTTTTTT	CSVETGGPWGELFF
TRBD1	.	TRBV28	TRBJ2-7	TGTGCCAGCAGTACCGGGACAGGGTCCTACGAGCAGTACTTC	CASSTGTGSYEQYF
.	.	TRBV6-5	TRBJ2-2	TGTGCCAGCAGAGGGTTTAGGCTAATCACCGGGGAGCTGTTTTTT	CASRGFRLITGELFF
.	.	TRBV19	TRBJ1-5	TGTGCCAGCGGCCCCGACAGGTTCAATCAGCCCCAGCATTTT	CASGPDRFNQPQHF
TRBD2	once	TRBV7-6	TRBJ2-1	TGTGCCAGCAGGTCCTCTAGCGGAGTTTACAATGAGCAGTTCTTC	CASRSSSGVYNEQFF
.	.	TRBV6-5	TRBJ2-4	TGTGCCAGCAACCCTACAGGAAGCCCGGTAAACATTCAGTACTTC	CASNPTGSPVNIQYF
.	.	TRBV10-2	TRBJ2-5	TGCGCCAGCAGTCCCCGGCCTACCCAAGAGACCCAGTACTTC	CASSPRPTQETQYF
.	.	TRBV10-1	TRBJ2-2	TGCGCCAGCAGTGAGCCCCTTGCGGGGAGGCGTACCGGGGAGCTGTTTTTT	CASSEPLAGRRTGELFF
.	.	TRBV7-2	TRBJ1-2	TGTGCCAGCAGCTTCGGTCGTGGCTACACCTTC	CASSFGRGYTF
.	once	TRBV6-5	TRBJ1-2	TGTGCCAGCAGCGACCTACAGGGTTCCTATGGCTACACCTTC	CASSDLQGSYGYTF
.	.	TRBV6-5	TRBJ2-1	TGTGCCAGCAGTTACACAAACTACAGAGACAATGAGCAGTTCTTC	CASSYTNYRDNEQFF
.	.	TRBV3-1/TRBV3-2	TRBJ2-7	TGTGCCAGCAGCCAAGACAGGCCCCGGGGCGCCGGCGAGCAGTACTTC	CASSQDRPRGAGEQYF